The 32 T cell receptor beta chains below come from one sample, sequenced in a study of response to subunit inactivated influenza vaccine. TCRdb itself ran the RT-PCR reads through MiXCR, one entry per CDR3 protein. Of around 570,000 distinct CDR3 sequences listed, 7.6% were seen once; the top ten hold roughly 13%. Sequenced here: PBMCs from blood, sampled less than 30 months after vaccination. The receptors originated from a man between 45 and 75 years old who received an inactivated influenza vaccine.

This clonotype came up a few times. J is TRBJ2-5 and V is TRBV6-1, with a tentative D call TRBD1 (6 bases). Deletions cut 5 bases from V and 2 bases from J, with 15 bases between. The germline V gene has CDR1 MNHNS and CDR2 SASEGT. The CDR3 has 15 residues. Written as DNA, the CDR3 is TGTGCCAGCAGTCCCCTGTCAGGGGAACAAGAGACCCAGTACTTC. It encodes CASSPLSGEQETQYF.

The rearrangement joins TRBV11-2 to TRBJ1-1, with D unclear. V lost 6 bases to trimming and J lost 4 bases, with 12 bases between them. The germline gives CDR1 SGHAT, CDR2 FQNNGV. CDR3 length: 13 residues. CDR3 in amino acids: CASSRGWGTEAFF. For the CDR3, the DNA is TGTGCCAGCAGTCGAGGGTGGGGCACTGAAGCTTTCTTT.

The chain links TRBV30 to TRBJ1-2, with TRBD1 matching over 10 bases. Germline loops: CDR1 GTSNPN, CDR2 SVGIG (reference sequence). Trimming removed 5 bases from V and 2 bases from J; junction bases left unmatched: 8. The CDR3 has 15 amino acids. The CDR3 nucleotides are TGTGCCTGGTTGGGACAGGGGAAATCAAACTATGGCTACACCTTC. Residues: CAWLGQGKSNYGYTF.

This clonotype was seen more than once but under ten times. This chain joins TRBV6-5 and TRBJ2-7; TRBD2 matches 8 bases. CDR3 length: 12 residues. CDR1 is MNHEY, CDR2 SVGAGI, per germline. Trimming cost V 6 bases and J 6 bases; bases outside gene matches: 4. CDR3 DNA: TGTGCCAGCAGAATTGCGGGGGGCGAGCAGTACTTC. This codes for CASRIAGGEQYF.

The rearrangement joins TRBV20-1 to TRBJ2-3; no clear D. The germline CDR1 and CDR2 sequences are DFQATT and SNEGSKA (reference sequence). V lost 6 bases to trimming and J lost 1 base, with 17 bases between them. The CDR3 is 15 residues long. CDR3: CSAAPHTRGTDTQYF. For the CDR3, the DNA is TGCAGTGCCGCACCCCACACCCGGGGCACAGATACGCAGTATTTT.

This chain's CDR3 is CSARAGLAGVRTDTQYF. The CDR3 DNA reads as TGCAGTGCTAGAGCAGGACTAGCGGGAGTAAGGACAGATACGCAGTATTTT. The chain employs TRBV20-1 and TRBJ2-3; 13 bases are shared with TRBD2. The CDR3 totals 17 residues. Germline assignment: CDR1 DFQATT and CDR2 SNEGSKA (reference sequence). With V trimmed by 1 base and J by 3 bases, 7 bases remained unmatched.

V is TRBV15 and J is TRBJ2-3, with 7 positions matching TRBD2. V lost 3 bases to trimming and J lost 3 bases; unmatched junction nucleotides: 12. Germline V gene sequence: CDR1 LNHNV, CDR2 YYDKDF (reference sequence). The CDR3 runs 17 residues. The CDR3 loop is CATSRGLWGAGTDTQYF. DNA of the CDR3: TGTGCCACCAGCAGGGGGTTGTGGGGAGCGGGAACAGATACGCAGTATTTT.

In its sample, this clonotype was seen a few times. The chain recombines TRBV29-1 with TRBJ2-7; TRBD1 agrees at 9 bases. V gave up 5 bases and J gave up 5 bases; unmatched junction bases: 13. Germline V gene sequence: CDR1 SQVTM, CDR2 ANQGSEA. The CDR3 extends over 15 amino acids. CDR3 DNA sequence: TGCAGCGTTCAATATTTAGGGACAGGGAGTAACGAGCAGTACTTC. Protein product: CSVQYLGTGSNEQYF.

This clonotype was recorded a few times. CDR3 loop: CASSHHTGTGGADTQYF. The DNA of the CDR3 is TGTGCCAGCAGCCACCATACCGGGACAGGGGGGGCAGATACGCAGTATTTT. The chain joins TRBV4-2 to TRBJ2-3, with 11 bases matching TRBD1. CDR1 and CDR2 (germline): LGHNA, YNFKEQ. With 3 bases clipped from V and 4 bases from J, the junction kept 9 bases outside the gene matches. This CDR3 contains 17 residues.

In this sample, this clonotype turned up many times. The chain has TRBV21-1 and TRBJ2-5; whether TRBD2, the table's D call, matches the DNA was not checked. TRBV21-1 represents a pseudogene. CDR3 length: 15 residues. The CDR3 DNA reads as TGTGCCAGCAGCAAGGCGACAGACCCGGGGGAGACCCAGTACTTC. The encoded protein is CASSKATDPGETQYF.

The chain recombines TRBV20-1 with TRBJ2-2, with D perhaps matching TRBD2 (6 bases). Looked up from germline, CDR1 is DFQATT and CDR2 is SNEGSKA (reference sequence). This CDR3 has 14 amino acids. V was pared by 3 bases and J by 4 bases, with 12 bases between. The CDR3 region is CSARFSGFTGELFF. The CDR3, as DNA: TGCAGTGCTAGGTTTAGCGGATTCACCGGGGAGCTGTTTTTT.

This clonotype was counted only a few times. Relative to the germline gene, one junction end is altered; a read error may explain this. The J gene is TRBJ1-1, the V gene TRBV29-1, with TRBD1 matching over 7 bases. The CDR3 contains 12 residues. In germline, CDR1 is SQVTM, CDR2 ANQGSEA. The CDR3 is CSGLRGNAEAFF. The CDR3 nucleotides are TGCAGCGGCCTCAGGGGGAACGCTGAAGCTTTCTTT.

In this sample, this clonotype turned up many times. The rearrangement uses TRBV28 and TRBJ2-7; tentatively, D is TRBD1 (5 bases). V gave up 4 bases and J gave up 0 bases, with 16 bases separating them. Germline V gene sequence: CDR1 MDHEN, CDR2 SYDVKM. The CDR3 loop spans 16 amino acids. The CDR3 nucleotides read TGTGCCAGCAGTTCCATTTCCAAGGGGTTCTCCTACGAGCAGTACTTC. Protein sequence: CASSSISKGFSYEQYF.

The rearrangement joins TRBV20-1 to TRBJ1-1; D might be TRBD1 (6 bases). Germline V gene lookup returns CDR1 DFQATT and CDR2 SNEGSKA (reference sequence). The V gene lost 6 bases and the J gene lost 1 base, with 15 bases spanning the gap. The CDR3 runs 14 residues. The CDR3 bases are TGCAGTGCAACCGCAGGGGTCCCGAACACTGAAGCTTTCTTT. This sequence encodes CSATAGVPNTEAFF.

The chain's CDR3 is CSASGALGYNEQFF. Here the CDR3 DNA reads TGCAGTGCTAGTGGTGCCCTTGGGTACAATGAGCAGTTCTTC. V and J are TRBV20-1 and TRBJ2-1; D not certain. The CDR3 sequence is 14 residues long. V was trimmed by 3 bases and J by 4 bases, leaving 13 bases between them. Germline lookup yields CDR1 DFQATT and CDR2 SNEGSKA (reference sequence).

This clonotype was picked up a small number of times. The chain couples TRBV20-1 to TRBJ2-1; 12 bases map to TRBD2. After removal of 5 bases from V and 5 bases from J, the junction contained 4 bases not matched to a gene. The CDR3 sequence is 14 residues long. Germline V lookup: CDR1 DFQATT, CDR2 SNEGSKA (reference sequence). The CDR3 DNA is TGCAGTGCTTCTAGCGGGGGGGGACACAATGAGCAGTTCTTC. Protein: CSASSGGGHNEQFF.

This clonotype has more than one count but fewer than ten. The rearrangement joins TRBV9 to TRBJ2-7; 9 positions agree with TRBD2. Germline V gene sequence: CDR1 SGDLS, CDR2 YYNGEE. V gave up 0 bases and J gave up 4 bases; unmatched junction bases: 5. There are 15 residues in the CDR3. The CDR3 region is CASSVAPSGKYEQYF. The CDR3 region has the DNA TGTGCCAGCAGCGTAGCTCCTAGCGGGAAGTACGAGCAGTACTTC.

This clonotype was observed a handful of times. V usage is TRBV9 and J usage is TRBJ2-6, with 7 positions matching TRBD1. The CDR3 covers 19 residues. The V gene's germline CDR1 is SGDLS and CDR2 YYNGEE. After removal of 0 bases from V and 0 bases from J, the junction contained 9 bases not matched to a gene. CDR3 sequence reads: CASSVAGQAGLSGANVLTF. DNA of the CDR3: TGTGCCAGCAGCGTAGCCGGACAGGCAGGTCTCTCTGGGGCCAACGTCCTGACTTTC.

This clonotype was counted a few times. The rearrangement uses TRBV3-1 and TRBJ2-2; maybe TRBD1 (6 bases). This CDR3 has 17 amino acids. Per the germline V gene, CDR1 is LGHDT and CDR2 is YNNKEL (reference sequence). V lost 7 bases, J lost 2 bases, and 20 bases lay in between. The CDR3 nucleotides read TGTGCCAGCATAGACGCAGGGGCAGGGCTAAACACCGGGGAGCTGTTTTTT. Translated: CASIDAGAGLNTGELFF. Complete variable domain (other parts from reference TRBV3-1 and TRBJ2-2): DTAVSQTPKYLVTQMGNDKSIKCEQNLGHDTMYWYKQDSKKFLKIMFSYNNKELIINETVPNRFSPKSPDKAHLNLHINSLELGDSAVYFCASIDAGAGLNTGELFFGEGSRLTVL.

The gene calls are TRBV7-2 and TRBJ2-7; no definite D call. Germline CDR1 is SGHTA and CDR2 is FQGNSA. V was shortened by 5 bases and J by 4 bases, with 12 bases between the two germline ends. CDR3 length equals 13 residues. CDR3 sequence: CASSPPSHYEQYF. The CDR3 bases are TGTGCCAGCAGCCCCCCTAGTCATTACGAGCAGTACTTC.

CDR3 DNA: TGTGCCACCAGCAGAGGGGTAGGGTACAATGAGCAGTTCTTC. Amino acid sequence: CATSRGVGYNEQFF. The chain combines TRBV15 with TRBJ2-1; no reliable D call. Germline V gene lookup returns CDR1 LNHNV and CDR2 YYDKDF (reference sequence). Trimming shortened V by 1 base and J by 4 bases, and 8 bases separated the two germline ends. The CDR3 runs 14 residues.

This clonotype was counted at least ten times. The rearrangement uses TRBV3-1 and TRBJ2-1, with TRBD1 matching 10 bases. From germline, CDR1 is LGHDT and CDR2 YNNKEL (reference sequence). V shed 3 bases, J shed 1 base, and the junction held 3 bases outside the gene matches. This CDR3 contains 16 residues. The CDR3 protein is CASSHRGQGSYNEQFF. The DNA of the CDR3 is TGTGCCAGCAGCCACCGGGGACAGGGGTCCTACAATGAGCAGTTCTTC.

This chain links TRBV5-1 with TRBJ2-7; 7 nucleotides line up with TRBD2. This CDR3 has 16 amino acids. Germline V gene data show CDR1 as SGHRS and CDR2 as YFSETQ. The junction had 13 bases not matched to a gene; V was cut back by 4 bases and J by 3 bases. The CDR3 region is CASSNPSGMDLYEQYF. In DNA, the CDR3 is TGCGCCAGCAGCAACCCGAGCGGGATGGACCTCTACGAGCAGTACTTC.

This clonotype was detected ten times or more. V gene TRBV5-6 combines with J gene TRBJ1-5; a weak D match, TRBD1 (6 bases). V was clipped by 1 base and J by 3 bases, with 8 bases between them. The CDR3 has 14 amino acids. From germline, CDR1 is SGHDT and CDR2 YYEEEE. The CDR3 sequence: CASSLTGINQPQHF. Written as DNA, the CDR3 is TGTGCCAGCAGCTTGACAGGGATCAATCAGCCCCAGCATTTT.

The chain employs TRBV4-2 and TRBJ2-3; 14 bases fit TRBD2. Losses at the gene ends were 0 bases for V and 7 bases for J; bases not matched to a gene: 6. The CDR3 is 17 amino acids. In germline, CDR1 is LGHNA, CDR2 YNFKEQ. CDR3 protein: CASSQEGTSGSRNTQYF. CDR3 in DNA: TGTGCCAGCAGCCAAGAGGGGACTAGCGGGAGTCGAAATACGCAGTATTTT.

This chain connects TRBV21-1 to TRBJ2-4; the table names TRBD1, a call not compared with the DNA. TRBV21-1 is a pseudogene. The CDR3 runs to 17 residues. The CDR3 nucleotides read TGTGCCAGCATCCACAGGGCGCCATACCAAGCCAAAAACATTCAGTACTTC. This sequence encodes CASIHRAPYQAKNIQYF.

V is TRBV20-1 and J is TRBJ2-7, with TRBD2 matching over 9 bases. The V segment lost 5 bases and the J segment 5 bases; nucleotides outside the gene matches: 7. This CDR3 is 13 amino acids long. The germline V gene encodes CDR1 DFQATT and CDR2 SNEGSKA (reference sequence). CDR3 sequence: CSAHLGLANEQYF. DNA for the CDR3: TGCAGTGCTCACCTGGGACTAGCTAACGAGCAGTACTTC.

The genes are TRBV3-1 and TRBJ2-7, with 10 bases matching TRBD2. The CDR3 has 16 amino acids. Per germline, CDR1 LGHDT and CDR2 YNNKEL (reference sequence). The V segment lost 6 bases and the J segment 1 base; nucleotides outside the gene matches: 9. The CDR3 nucleotides read TGTGCCAGCAGGGACCAAAGACTAGCGGGTTCCTACGAGCAGTACTTC. It encodes CASRDQRLAGSYEQYF.

This clonotype was seen only a few times. The chain employs TRBV9 and TRBJ2-7; 7 bases fit TRBD2. This CDR3 region has 13 residues. Germline loops: CDR1 SGDLS, CDR2 YYNGEE. Losses at the gene ends were 3 bases for V and 2 bases for J; bases not matched to a gene: 2. CDR3 in DNA: TGTGCCAGCAGCGCCGGGGGGACCTACGAGCAGTACTTC. This encodes CASSAGGTYEQYF.

This clonotype was recorded at least ten times. The chain uses TRBV15 and TRBJ2-3; 9 bases align to TRBD2. The CDR3 spans 16 residues. The ends lost 4 bases at V and 5 bases at J; junction bases unmatched: 10. Germline assignment: CDR1 LNHNV and CDR2 YYDKDF (reference sequence). The CDR3 nucleotides are TGTGCCACCAGCACCCTTAGCGGGAGAGGGAGAGATACGCAGTATTTT. Protein: CATSTLSGRGRDTQYF.

The rearrangement joins TRBV5-1 to TRBJ2-3; 8 positions match TRBD1. The V segment lost 4 bases and the J segment 3 bases; nucleotides outside the gene matches: 4. There are 14 residues in the CDR3. Germline lookup yields CDR1 SGHRS and CDR2 YFSETQ. In DNA, the CDR3 is TGCGCCAGCAGCAGGGACAGGCCAACAGATACGCAGTATTTT. Its protein is CASSRDRPTDTQYF. Looking up the rest from reference TRBV5-1 and TRBJ2-3 gives the full variable domain: KAGVTQTPRYLIKTRGQQVTLSCSPISGHRSVSWYQQTPGQGLQFLFEYFSETQRNKGNFPGRFSGRQFSNSRSEMNVSTLELGDSALYLCASSRDRPTDTQYFGPGTRLTVL.

This clonotype was found a few times. This chain links TRBV10-3 with TRBJ1-2; D call uncertain. CDR1 ENHRY and CDR2 SYGVKD come from the germline V gene. The CDR3 is made up of 15 amino acids. Between the trimmed V and J ends, which lost 0 bases and 4 bases, there was a span of 12 bases. The CDR3: CAISESSSRSYGYTF. The CDR3 region has the DNA TGTGCCATCAGTGAGTCTTCCTCCAGGAGCTATGGCTACACCTTC.